This TCR beta chain was recorded in a study of OX40 agonist ivuxolimab in advanced cancers. In the study overall: Patients were dosed intravenously with ivuxolimab at 0.01 to 10 mg/kg every 2 weeks. A history of anti-PD-1, anti-PD-L1 or anti-CTLA-4 therapy was acceptable, and 30% to 45% had some. General study results and limits: Low normalized clonal expansion also occurred in some nonresponding patients. In the expanded peripheral T cells, antigen specificity was never determined.

The data were produced by immunoSEQ multiplex PCR, yet TCRdb's version contains in-frame clones alone and is incomplete. This sample has about 43,000 clones, with more than 75% found just once. With respect to this clone: Its antigen is unidentified.

V was trimmed by 5 bases and J by 6 bases, leaving 13 bases between them. CDR1 is MNHEY and CDR2 is SMNVEV in the germline V gene (reference sequence). This CDR3 contains 14 residues. The source is an adult with an advanced solid tumor such as melanoma, head and neck, liver or kidney cancer. The sequenced sample was CD4+ or CD8+ T cells sorted from blood, obtained in a trial of the OX40 agonist ivuxolimab. The V gene is TRBV27, the J gene TRBJ2-2; D perhaps matches TRBD2 (5 bases). The CDR3 reads CASSGRRAAGELFF. CDR3 nucleotide sequence: TGTGCCAGCAGTGGACGGCGGGCGGCCGGGGAGCTGTTTTTT.